Following are 15 T cell receptor beta chains from one sample sequenced in a study of blood T cell repertoires in COVID-19. Clones were read by immunoSEQ multiplex PCR, and TCRdb kept only the in-frame ones, dropping some. This table has about 81,000 clones, under 85% appearing once. Sequencing was done on a sample of peripheral blood. These receptors originate from a human donor in a cohort sampled during active COVID-19.

This clone was counted only a few times. The genes are TRBV11-2 and TRBJ1-3; D call uncertain. There are 14 residues in the CDR3. Germline CDR1 and CDR2: SGHAT and FQNNGV. V was clipped by 0 bases and J by 4 bases, with 7 bases between them. CDR3 nucleotides: TGTGCCAGCAGCTTAGAACAGAGAGGAAACACCATATATTTT. Its protein is CASSLEQRGNTIYF.

V is TRBV5-1 and J is TRBJ1-1; D is unresolved. V gave up 0 bases and J gave up 0 bases, with 6 bases separating them. Looked up from germline, CDR1 is SGHRS and CDR2 is YFSETQ. This CDR3 comprises 14 residues. CDR3 residues: CASSLGGMNTEAFF. The CDR3 DNA is TGCGCCAGCAGCTTGGGCGGTATGAACACTGAAGCTTTCTTT.

The V call is TRBV5-1, the J call TRBJ2-3; D uncertain. Germline lookup yields CDR1 SGHRS and CDR2 YFSETQ. Trimming removed 4 bases from V and 0 bases from J, with 9 bases in between. The CDR3 has 14 amino acids. CDR3 coding DNA: TGCGCCAGCAGCACCGGCGGTAGCACAGATACGCAGTATTTT. Its protein product is CASSTGGSTDTQYF. The whole variable domain, remainder taken from reference TRBV5-1 and TRBJ2-3, is KAGVTQTPRYLIKTRGQQVTLSCSPISGHRSVSWYQQTPGQGLQFLFEYFSETQRNKGNFPGRFSGRQFSNSRSEMNVSTLELGDSALYLCASSTGGSTDTQYFGPGTRLTVL.

The table lists this clone with a few counts. The rearrangement joins TRBV3-1 (or the pseudogene TRBV3-2) to TRBJ1-6; D is undetermined. Trimming removed 0 bases from V and 8 bases from J, with 14 bases in between. CDR3 length: 16 residues. Looked up from germline, CDR1 is LGHDT and CDR2 is YNNKEL (reference sequence). The CDR3 coding sequence is TGTGCCAGCAGCCAAGAGAAGGTGAGGCCCGATTCACCCCTCCACTTT. The encoded protein is CASSQEKVRPDSPLHF.

This clone appeared a few times. This chain joins TRBV19 and TRBJ1-5, with 9 bases aligning to TRBD1. Germline assignment: CDR1 LNHDA and CDR2 SQIVND (reference sequence). This CDR3 has 15 residues. V trimming: 6 bases; J trimming: 6 bases; junction bases outside the gene matches: 9. This CDR3 reads CASRSTGGSFQPQHF. CDR3 sequence (DNA): TGTGCCAGTAGATCCACAGGGGGCAGCTTTCAGCCCCAGCATTTT.

The chain is built from TRBV14 and TRBJ2-3, with 13 bases identical to TRBD2. The germline V gene has CDR1 SGHDN and CDR2 FVKESK. V lost 4 bases to trimming and J lost 2 bases; unmatched junction nucleotides: 3. The CDR3 length is 16 residues. As DNA, the CDR3 is TGTGCCAGCAGCCTACTAGCGGGGGGGGTCACAGATACGCAGTATTTT. As protein: CASSLLAGGVTDTQYF.

The J gene is TRBJ2-5, the V gene TRBV2; D possibly corresponds to TRBD1 (5 bases). CDR3 length: 14 amino acids. V was trimmed by 3 bases and J by 4 bases, leaving 12 bases between them. Germline V gene lookup returns CDR1 SNHLY and CDR2 FYNNEI. In nucleotides, the CDR3 is TGTGCCAGCAGTGAGGTCGAAGGGGCAGAGACCCAGTACTTC. Amino acids: CASSEVEGAETQYF.

The V call is TRBV27, the J call TRBJ2-1; TRBD1 is a possible D gene (5 bases). The CDR3 covers 19 residues. The ends were cut back, 0 bases at V and 0 bases at J, with 18 bases in the middle. CDR1 is MNHEY and CDR2 is SMNVEV in the germline V gene (reference sequence). CDR3 sequence: CASSLSAGWADDSYNEQFF. Written as DNA, the CDR3 is TGTGCCAGCAGTTTATCCGCAGGGTGGGCGGATGACTCCTACAATGAGCAGTTCTTC.

The J gene is TRBJ1-1, the V gene TRBV2; TRBD1 might be the D (6 bases). The germline CDR1 and CDR2 sequences are SNHLY and FYNNEI. CDR3 length equals 13 residues. V lost 7 bases and J 4 bases, leaving 13 bases between the germline ends. In DNA, the CDR3 is TGTGCCAGCACCAGGGGCGACGGCACTGAAGCTTTCTTT. As protein: CASTRGDGTEAFF.

The chain links TRBV5-4 to TRBJ2-7, with a weak D call TRBD2 (6 bases). This CDR3 has 15 amino acids. The V and J ends lost 2 bases and 2 bases respectively, with 14 bases between them. The germline V gene encodes CDR1 SGHNT and CDR2 YYREEE (reference sequence). In DNA, the CDR3 is TGTGCCAGCAGCTTCGGGGCGGGGTCAACCTACGAGCAGTACTTC. Protein sequence: CASSFGAGSTYEQYF.

This clone was seen more than once but under ten times. The J gene is TRBJ2-1, the V gene TRBV28; 12 bases map to TRBD2. There are 16 residues in the CDR3. V lost 5 bases to trimming and J lost 4 bases; unmatched junction nucleotides: 6. Per the germline V gene, CDR1 is MDHEN and CDR2 is SYDVKM. CDR3 loop: CASSRPTSGGYNEQFF. CDR3 bases: TGTGCCAGCAGTCGCCCGACTAGCGGGGGATACAATGAGCAGTTCTTC.

V is TRBV9 and J is TRBJ2-3, with D maybe TRBD1 (5 bases). Germline V lookup: CDR1 SGDLS, CDR2 YYNGEE. This CDR3 comprises 15 residues. Between the trimmed V and J ends, which lost 3 bases and 3 bases, there was a span of 14 bases. The CDR3 here is CASSAGNWGTDTQYF. Written as DNA, the CDR3 is TGTGCCAGCAGCGCAGGGAATTGGGGAACAGATACGCAGTATTTT. Filled out from reference TRBV9 and TRBJ2-3, the complete variable domain reads DSGVTQTPKHLITATGQRVTLRCSPRSGDLSVYWYQQSLDQGLQFLIQYYNGEERAKGNILERFSAQQFPDLHSELNLSSLELGDSALYFCASSAGNWGTDTQYFGPGTRLTVL.

This sequence joins TRBV15 and TRBJ2-1; tentative D call: TRBD1 (6 bases). Germline values: CDR1 LNHNV, CDR2 YYDKDF (reference sequence). This CDR3 region has 14 residues. V was cut by 1 base and J by 3 bases, with 7 bases left in between. The DNA for the CDR3 is TGTGCCACCAGCAGAGGACAGGTCTACAATGAGCAGTTCTTC. It yields the protein CATSRGQVYNEQFF.

CDR3 coding DNA: TGTGCCATCAGTGCCACAGGGGGAAGATCCTCCCTCCTTTACAATGAGCAGTTCTTC. Protein: CAISATGGRSSLLYNEQFF. This chain connects TRBV10-3 to TRBJ2-1; 8 bases agree with TRBD1. With 4 bases clipped from V and 4 bases from J, the junction kept 18 bases outside the gene matches. The V gene's germline CDR1 is ENHRY and CDR2 SYGVKD. This CDR3 is built from 19 residues.

V usage is TRBV5-1 and J usage is TRBJ2-7; TRBD1 agrees at 8 bases. Germline V gene lookup returns CDR1 SGHRS and CDR2 YFSETQ. The J segment lost 2 bases and the V segment lost 0 bases, leaving 4 bases of the junction unmatched. The CDR3 totals 15 residues. The CDR3 DNA follows: TGCGCCAGCAGCTTGGCGGGGGACAGGCCCTACGAGCAGTACTTC. Residues: CASSLAGDRPYEQYF.